Sequencing of this T cell receptor (beta chain) was carried out in a study of T cell responses to AZD1222 COVID-19 vaccine. Study findings and constraints: Spike-specific TCR depth and breadth grew after two AZD1222 doses.

The CDR3 totals 17 residues. Germline V gene data show CDR1 as SGHRS and CDR2 as YFSETQ. Trimming removed 0 bases from V and 2 bases from J, with 17 bases in between. As for this clone: The antigen remains unidentified.

The data were produced by immunoSEQ multiplex PCR, yet TCRdb's version contains in-frame clones alone and is incomplete. This sample has approximately 180,000 clones; roughly 88% occur once, and the top ten carry approximately 8%. The chain carries TRBV5-1 and TRBJ1-2; D is possibly TRBD1 (5 bases). Sample: peripheral blood, taken on day 0 of AZD1222 vaccination. This sequence was found in an adult in good health. The CDR3 DNA follows: TGCGCCAGCAGCTTGGGTTGGGGGGACCAAACCAACTATGGCTACACCTTC. Translating it yields CASSLGWGDQTNYGYTF.